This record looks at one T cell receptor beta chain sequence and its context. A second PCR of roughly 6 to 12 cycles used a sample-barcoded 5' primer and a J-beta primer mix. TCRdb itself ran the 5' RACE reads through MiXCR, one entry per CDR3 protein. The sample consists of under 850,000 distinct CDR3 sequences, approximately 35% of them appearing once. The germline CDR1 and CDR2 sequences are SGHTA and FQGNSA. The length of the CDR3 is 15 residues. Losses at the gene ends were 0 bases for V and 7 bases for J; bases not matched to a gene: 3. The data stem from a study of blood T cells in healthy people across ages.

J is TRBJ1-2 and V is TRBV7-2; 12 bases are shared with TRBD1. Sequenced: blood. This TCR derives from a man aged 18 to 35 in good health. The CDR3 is CASSLAGQGARGYTF. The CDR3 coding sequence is TGTGCCAGCAGCTTAGCGGGACAGGGGGCGCGTGGCTACACCTTC.